This entry describes one T cell receptor beta chain. The antigen is undetermined. The data are from a study of T cell responses to AZD1222 COVID-19 vaccine. Study-wide findings and caveats: Recipients of two AZD1222 doses showed rising Spike-specific TCR breadth and depth. Researchers report vaccine-associated CD4 TCRs spanning spike, with dominance at 160-218 and 743-854.

V gave up 4 bases and J gave up 8 bases, with 5 bases separating them. Germline values: CDR1 SNHLY, CDR2 FYNNEI. The length of the CDR3 is 10 residues. Second-dose intervals of approximately 4 or approximately 12 weeks were pooled. Repertoires were generated with immunoSEQ multiplex PCR, while TCRdb's copy carries only in-frame clones and drops some. The table has about 140,000 clones, around 93% seen once; the top ten hold 3.5% to 4.5%. Sequenced material: peripheral blood, taken 28 days after the second AZD1222 dose. The TCR sequence derives from an adult who received the AZD1222 COVID-19 vaccine. The rearrangement links TRBV2 to TRBJ1-2; D unresolved. CDR3 loop: CASSAGGYTF. The CDR3 nucleotides read TGTGCCAGCAGTGCGGGGGGCTACACCTTC.